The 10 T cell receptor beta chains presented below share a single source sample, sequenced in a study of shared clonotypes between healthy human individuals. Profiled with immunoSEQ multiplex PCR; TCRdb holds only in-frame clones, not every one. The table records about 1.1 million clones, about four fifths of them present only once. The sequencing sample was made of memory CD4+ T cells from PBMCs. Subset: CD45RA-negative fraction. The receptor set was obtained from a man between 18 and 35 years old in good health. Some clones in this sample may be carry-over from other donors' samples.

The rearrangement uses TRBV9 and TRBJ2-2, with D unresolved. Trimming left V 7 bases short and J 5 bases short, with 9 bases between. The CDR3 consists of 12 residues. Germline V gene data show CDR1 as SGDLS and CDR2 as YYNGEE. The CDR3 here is CASAFSTGELFF. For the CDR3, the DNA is TGTGCCAGCGCCTTCTCGACCGGGGAGCTGTTTTTT.

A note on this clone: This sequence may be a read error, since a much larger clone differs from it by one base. For the CDR3, the DNA is TGTGCCAGCAGTCGGGGACAGAACACCGGGGAGCTGTTTTTT. Translating it yields CASSRGQNTGELFF. The chain combines TRBV7-7 with TRBJ2-2, with D maybe TRBD1 (6 bases). Germline V gives CDR1 SSHAT, CDR2 FNYEAQ (reference sequence). The CDR3 extends over 14 amino acids. The V and J ends lost 6 bases and 1 base respectively, with 9 bases between them.

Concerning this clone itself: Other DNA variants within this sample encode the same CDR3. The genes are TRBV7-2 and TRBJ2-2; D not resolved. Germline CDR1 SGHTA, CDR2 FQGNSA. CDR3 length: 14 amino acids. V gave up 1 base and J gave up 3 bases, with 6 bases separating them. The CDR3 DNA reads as TGTGCCAGCAGCTTAGGACGGGACACCGGGGAGCTGTTTTTT. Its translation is CASSLGRDTGELFF.

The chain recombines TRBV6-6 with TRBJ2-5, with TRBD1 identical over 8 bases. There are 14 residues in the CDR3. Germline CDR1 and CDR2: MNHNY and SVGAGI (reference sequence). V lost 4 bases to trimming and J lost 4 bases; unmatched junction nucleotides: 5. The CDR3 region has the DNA TGTGCCAGCAGTTTTCCAGGGGGCCGAGAGACCCAGTACTTC. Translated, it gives CASSFPGGRETQYF.

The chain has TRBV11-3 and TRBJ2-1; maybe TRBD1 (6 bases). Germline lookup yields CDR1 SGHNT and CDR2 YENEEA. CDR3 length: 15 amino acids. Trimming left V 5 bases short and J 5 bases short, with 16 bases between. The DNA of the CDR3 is TGTGCCAGCAGCCGAGGGCAGGGGCTGAACAATGAGCAGTTCTTC. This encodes CASSRGQGLNNEQFF.

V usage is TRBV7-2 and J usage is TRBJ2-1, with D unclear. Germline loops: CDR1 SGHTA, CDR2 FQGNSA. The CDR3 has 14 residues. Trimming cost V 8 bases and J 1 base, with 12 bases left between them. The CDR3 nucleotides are TGTGCCAGCTCCAATGGGTGGTCCTACAATGAGCAGTTCTTC. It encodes CASSNGWSYNEQFF.

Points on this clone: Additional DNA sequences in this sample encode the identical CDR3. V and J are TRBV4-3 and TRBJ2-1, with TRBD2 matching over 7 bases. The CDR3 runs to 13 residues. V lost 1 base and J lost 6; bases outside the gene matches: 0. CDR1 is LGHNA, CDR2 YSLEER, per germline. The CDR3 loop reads CASSQAGGNEQFF. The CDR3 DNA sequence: TGCGCCAGCAGCCAAGCGGGGGGCAATGAGCAGTTCTTC.

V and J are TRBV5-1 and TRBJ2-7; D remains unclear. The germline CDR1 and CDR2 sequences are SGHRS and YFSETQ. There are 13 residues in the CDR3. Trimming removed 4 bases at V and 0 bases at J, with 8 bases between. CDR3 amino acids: CASSRESSYEQYF. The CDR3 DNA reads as TGCGCCAGCAGCCGAGAAAGCTCCTACGAGCAGTACTTC.

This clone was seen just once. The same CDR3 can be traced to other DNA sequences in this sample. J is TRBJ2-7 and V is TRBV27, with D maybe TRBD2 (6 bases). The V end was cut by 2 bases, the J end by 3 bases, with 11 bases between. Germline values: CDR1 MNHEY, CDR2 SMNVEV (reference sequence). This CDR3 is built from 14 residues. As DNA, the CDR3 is TGTGCCAGCAGTTTAGCGGGGACTGGCTACGAGCAGTACTTC. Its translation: CASSLAGTGYEQYF.

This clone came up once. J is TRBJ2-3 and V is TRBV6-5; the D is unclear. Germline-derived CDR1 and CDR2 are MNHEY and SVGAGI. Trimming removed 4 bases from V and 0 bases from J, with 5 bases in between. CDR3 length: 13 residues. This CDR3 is CASSSASTDTQYF. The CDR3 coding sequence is TGTGCCAGCAGTTCCGCTAGCACAGATACGCAGTATTTT.